This T cell receptor (beta chain) originates from a study of CD8+ T cells in alopecia areata. General study points: A great number of expanded lesional clones endured in scalp and blood during tofacitinib. The study found higher clonality in lesional than normal scalp, especially in alopecia totalis/universalis.

RNA extraction and reverse transcription yielded cDNA as sequencing template. The assay was immunoSEQ multiplex PCR, and TCRdb's table has in-frame clones only and misses some. Of 150,000 to 250,000 clones detected, 50% to 60% appear once; the ten largest clones hold approximately 3.4%. The treatment: oral pan-JAK inhibitor, 5-10 mg twice daily. The researchers isolated CD4+ and CD8+ T cells from PBMCs by sorting. A remark on this clone: What it binds is unknown.

CDR1 is SGHDN and CDR2 is FVKESK in the germline V gene. The CDR3 has 14 residues. V lost 3 bases and J lost 3, with 11 bases in between. The chain recombines TRBV14 with TRBJ1-2; D not resolved. This clonotype was sampled from a human donor with alopecia areata. This sample comprised CD4+ T cells sorted from blood, obtained at week 4, from a patient treated with tofacitinib. The DNA for the CDR3 is TGTGCCAGCAGCCAGAGTACCGGATACTATGGCTACACCTTC. Protein: CASSQSTGYYGYTF. Using reference TRBV14 and TRBJ1-2 for the parts outside the CDR3, the full variable domain is EAGVTQFPSHSVIEKGQTVTLRCDPISGHDNLYWYRRVMGKEIKFLLHFVKESKQDESGMPNNRFLAERTGGTYSTLKVQPAELEDSGVYFCASSQSTGYYGYTFGSGTRLTVV.